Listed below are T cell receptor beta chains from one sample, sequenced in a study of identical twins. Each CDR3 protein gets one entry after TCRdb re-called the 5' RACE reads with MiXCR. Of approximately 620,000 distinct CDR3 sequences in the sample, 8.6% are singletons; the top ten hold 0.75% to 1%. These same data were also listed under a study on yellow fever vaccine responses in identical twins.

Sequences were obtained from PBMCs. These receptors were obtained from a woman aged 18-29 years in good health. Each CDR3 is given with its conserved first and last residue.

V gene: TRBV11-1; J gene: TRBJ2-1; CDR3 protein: CASSLAASGGPWSSYNEQFF
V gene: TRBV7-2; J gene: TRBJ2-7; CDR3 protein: CASSLTLSGGSYEQYF
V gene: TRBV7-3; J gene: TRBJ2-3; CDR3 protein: CASSFPPFSDTQYF
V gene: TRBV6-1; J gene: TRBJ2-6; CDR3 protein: CASSRASGANVLTF
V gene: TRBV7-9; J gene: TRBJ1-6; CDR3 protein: CASSLTGTYNSPLHF
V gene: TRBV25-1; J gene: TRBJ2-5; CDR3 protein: CASSEYLGKTQYF
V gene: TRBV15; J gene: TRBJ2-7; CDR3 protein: CATSRVVLGSEQYF
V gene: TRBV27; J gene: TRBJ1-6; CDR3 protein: CASTPGGGFSPLHF
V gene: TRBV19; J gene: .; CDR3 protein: CASTAGDTQHF
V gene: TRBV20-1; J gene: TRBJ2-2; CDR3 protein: CGATGGGTIAGELFF
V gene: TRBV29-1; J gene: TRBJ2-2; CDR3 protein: CSVGGPTNTGELFF
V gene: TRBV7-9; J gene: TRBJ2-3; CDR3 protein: CASTKRELTDTQYF